One sample yielded the 10 T cell receptor beta chains listed below, sequenced in a study of OX40 agonist ivuxolimab in advanced cancers. Sequenced by immunoSEQ multiplex PCR; TCRdb stores in-frame clones only, minus some. The profile shows under 85,000 clones, roughly nine tenths of them singletons. Source: CD4+ or CD8+ T cells sorted from blood, taken in a trial of the OX40 agonist ivuxolimab. The receptors were sampled from an adult with an advanced solid tumor such as melanoma, head and neck, liver or kidney cancer.

V is TRBV7-9 and J is TRBJ2-7; D remains ambiguous. This CDR3 is 11 amino acids long. Germline V CDR1 and CDR2: SEHNR, FQNEAQ (reference sequence). The V and J ends lost 3 bases and 5 bases respectively, with 5 bases between them. CDR3 protein: CASSFKDEQYF. The CDR3 DNA reads TGTGCCAGCAGCTTTAAAGACGAGCAGTACTTC.

Only one count was recorded for this clone. In nucleotides, the CDR3 is TGCGCCAGCAGGCGGACTAGCGGGTCCGCGAACACCGGGGAGCTGTTTTTT. Translation: CASRRTSGSANTGELFF. The chain employs TRBV5-1 and TRBJ2-2; TRBD2 agrees at 11 bases. V was clipped by 5 bases and J by 0 bases; unmatched bases: 6. Germline assignment: CDR1 SGHRS and CDR2 YFSETQ. The CDR3 has 17 amino acids.

This chain links TRBV10-1 with TRBJ2-2; 8 bases are shared with TRBD2. The V and J ends lost 3 bases and 9 bases, in that order; junction bases with no gene match: 3. This CDR3 region has 13 residues. CDR1 is WNHNN and CDR2 is SYGVQD in the germline V gene (reference sequence). This CDR3 is CASSEAGVRELFF. Here the CDR3 DNA reads TGCGCCAGCAGTGAAGCGGGAGTACGGGAGCTGTTTTTT.

The J gene is TRBJ1-1, the V gene TRBV25-1; 11 positions match TRBD1. This CDR3 has 17 amino acids. Germline CDR1 reads MGHDK; CDR2 reads SYGVNS. V trimming: 5 bases; J trimming: 1 base; junction bases outside the gene matches: 9. CDR3 sequence reads: CASSPGTGGRRNTEAFF. In DNA form, the CDR3 reads TGTGCCAGCAGTCCTGGGACAGGGGGAAGGAGGAACACTGAAGCTTTCTTT.

The V call is TRBV6-1, the J call TRBJ1-2; 8 nucleotides agree with TRBD1. CDR1 MNHNS and CDR2 SASEGT come from the germline V gene. With V trimmed by 6 bases and J by 3 bases, 6 bases remained unmatched. CDR3 length: 14 residues. The CDR3 here is CASRSTGVDYGYTF. CDR3 sequence (DNA): TGTGCCAGCAGGTCGACAGGGGTGGACTATGGCTACACCTTC.

The DNA for the CDR3 is TGTGCCAGCAGTTCCCGCCCGAGGGGGCGGACTCACTATGGCTACACCTTC. Translated, it gives CASSSRPRGRTHYGYTF. This chain links TRBV28 with TRBJ1-2, with TRBD1 matching over 7 bases. V lost 4 bases and J lost 3; bases outside the gene matches: 14. This CDR3 spans 17 amino acids. Germline V gene lookup returns CDR1 MDHEN and CDR2 SYDVKM.

This clone was counted a single time. The rearrangement joins TRBV11-2 to TRBJ1-2; D is perhaps TRBD1 (6 bases). Germline V lookup: CDR1 SGHAT, CDR2 FQNNGV. This CDR3 is built from 16 residues. The V end was cut by 5 bases, the J end by 4 bases, with 20 bases between. CDR3 in amino acids: CASSPALQGAFYGYTF. The DNA for the CDR3 is TGTGCCAGCAGCCCCGCGCTACAGGGAGCCTTCTATGGCTACACCTTC.

This rearrangement joins TRBV11-2 to TRBJ2-1; TRBD2 matches at 7 bases. Losses at the gene ends were 5 bases for V and 3 bases for J; bases not matched to a gene: 10. The CDR3 spans 16 residues. The germline CDR1 and CDR2 sequences are SGHAT and FQNNGV. The CDR3 reads CASSPNSSGVYNEQFF. As DNA, the CDR3 is TGTGCCAGCAGCCCCAACTCTAGCGGAGTCTACAATGAGCAGTTCTTC.

V and J are TRBV5-6 and TRBJ2-7; the match to TRBD2 covers 11 bases. V shed 1 base and J 6 bases; nucleotides not matched to a gene: 9. This CDR3 comprises 16 residues. Germline V lookup: CDR1 SGHDT, CDR2 YYEEEE. CDR3 in amino acids: CASSLLLTSGRFEQYF. The DNA for the CDR3 is TGTGCCAGCAGCTTGTTGTTAACTAGCGGGAGATTCGAGCAGTACTTC.

The J gene is TRBJ1-4, the V gene TRBV5-1; no definite D call. Germline V lookup: CDR1 SGHRS, CDR2 YFSETQ. Deletions cut 0 bases from V and 4 bases from J, with 10 bases between. There are 15 residues in the CDR3. The CDR3 nucleotides read TGCGCCAGCAGCTTGGCCTTGGGAGGTAATGAAAAACTGTTTTTT. Translation gives CASSLALGGNEKLFF. The full variable domain, in which reference TRBV5-1 and TRBJ1-4 provide the parts outside the CDR3, is KAGVTQTPRYLIKTRGQQVTLSCSPISGHRSVSWYQQTPGQGLQFLFEYFSETQRNKGNFPGRFSGRQFSNSRSEMNVSTLELGDSALYLCASSLALGGNEKLFFGSGTQLSVL.